This T cell receptor beta chain was obtained from a study of blood T cell repertoires in COVID-19. In the study overall: There were acute and convalescent COVID-19 samples, and they came from the United States, Italy and Spain. Nucleic acid was either cDNA or gDNA, and it came from T cells, B-cell-depleted T cells, or PBMCs.

Original handling: For nucleated cells, counts were estimated from reference gene primer amplification. Profiling relied on immunoSEQ multiplex PCR, and the TCRdb table lists in-frame clones only, not all of them. V and J calls plus clone size are reproduced from that table; the DNA served to infer D and trimming. The sample has about 66,000 clones, roughly 89% seen once. Trimming cost V 0 bases and J 3 bases, with 16 bases left between them. Germline V gene sequence: CDR1 SGDLS, CDR2 YYNGEE. The CDR3 runs to 17 residues. The sample taken for sequencing was peripheral blood. The J gene is TRBJ1-3, the V gene TRBV9; D possibly corresponds to TRBD1 (5 bases). The sequence came from a man between 60 and 75 years old with acute or convalescent COVID-19. DNA for the CDR3: TGTGCCAGCAGCGTAGAACCCCGAAGGGGCAGTGGAAACACCATATATTTT. This translates into CASSVEPRRGSGNTIYF.